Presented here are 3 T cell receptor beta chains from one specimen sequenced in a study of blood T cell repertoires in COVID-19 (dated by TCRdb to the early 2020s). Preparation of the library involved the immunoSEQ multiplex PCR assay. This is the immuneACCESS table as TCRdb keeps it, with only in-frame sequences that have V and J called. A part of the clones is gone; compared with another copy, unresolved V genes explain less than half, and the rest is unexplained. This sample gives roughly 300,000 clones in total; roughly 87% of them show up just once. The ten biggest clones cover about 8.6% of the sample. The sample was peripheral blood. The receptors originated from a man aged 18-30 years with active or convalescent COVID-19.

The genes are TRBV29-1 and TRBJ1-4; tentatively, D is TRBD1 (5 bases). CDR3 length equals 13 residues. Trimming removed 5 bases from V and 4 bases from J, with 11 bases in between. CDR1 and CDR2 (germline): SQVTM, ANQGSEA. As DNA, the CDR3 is TGCAGCGTTAAGGGGCCAGTTAATGAAAAACTGTTTTTT. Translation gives CSVKGPVNEKLFF. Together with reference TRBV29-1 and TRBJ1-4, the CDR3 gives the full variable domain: SAVISQKPSRDICQRGTSLTIQCQVDSQVTMMFWYRQQPGQSLTLIATANQGSEATYESGFVIDKFPISRPNLTFSTLTVSNMSPEDSSIYLCSVKGPVNEKLFFGSGTQLSVL.

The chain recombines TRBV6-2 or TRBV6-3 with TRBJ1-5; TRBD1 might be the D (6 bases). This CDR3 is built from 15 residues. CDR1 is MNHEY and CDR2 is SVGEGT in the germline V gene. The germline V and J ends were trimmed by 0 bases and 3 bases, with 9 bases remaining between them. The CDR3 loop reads CASSYSTGLNQPQHF. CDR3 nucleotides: TGTGCCAGCAGTTACTCTACAGGGCTCAATCAGCCCCAGCATTTT.

The CDR3 coding sequence is TGTGCCAGCAGCCGCGGGGGAGAGGGTGGCTACACCTTC. Protein product: CASSRGGEGGYTF. The chain joins TRBV9 to TRBJ1-2; D is possibly TRBD1 (5 bases). The CDR3 consists of 13 residues. V lost 4 bases and J 7 bases, leaving 14 bases between the germline ends. CDR1 and CDR2 (germline): SGDLS, YYNGEE.